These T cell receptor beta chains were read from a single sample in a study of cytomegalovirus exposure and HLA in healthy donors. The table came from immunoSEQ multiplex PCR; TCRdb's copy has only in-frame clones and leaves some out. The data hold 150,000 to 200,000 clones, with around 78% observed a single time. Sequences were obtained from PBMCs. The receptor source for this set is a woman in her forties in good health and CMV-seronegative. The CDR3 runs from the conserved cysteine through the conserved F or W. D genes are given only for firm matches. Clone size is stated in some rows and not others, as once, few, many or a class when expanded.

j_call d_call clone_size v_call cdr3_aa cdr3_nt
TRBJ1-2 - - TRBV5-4 CASSLDSNYGYTF TGTGCCAGCAGCTTGGACAGCAACTATGGCTACACCTTC
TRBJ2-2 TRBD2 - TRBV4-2 CASSQVGGLAGAGYTGELFF TGTGCCAGCAGCCAAGTCGGAGGACTAGCGGGAGCCGGATACACCGGGGAGCTGTTTTTT
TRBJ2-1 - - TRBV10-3 CAISVTSNYNEQFF TGTGCCATCAGTGTAACTAGTAACTACAATGAGCAGTTCTTC
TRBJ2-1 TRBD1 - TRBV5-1 CASSRDRRINEQFF TGCGCCAGCAGCCGGGACAGGAGGATCAATGAGCAGTTCTTC
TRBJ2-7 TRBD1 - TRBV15 CATSTRDRDYEQYF TGTGCCACCAGCACCCGGGACAGGGACTACGAGCAGTACTTC
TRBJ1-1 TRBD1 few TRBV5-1 CASSLGTGGLGTEAFF TGCGCCAGCAGCTTGGGGACAGGGGGGTTAGGAACTGAAGCTTTCTTT
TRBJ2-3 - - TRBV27 CASSLRGGWTDTQYF TGTGCCAGCAGTTTAAGGGGGGGCTGGACAGATACGCAGTATTTT
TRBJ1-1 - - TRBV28 CASSPRTGGNTEAFF TGTGCCAGCAGTCCCCGGACTGGAGGAAACACTGAAGCTTTCTTT
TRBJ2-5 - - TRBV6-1 CASSLAGAGGTQYF TGTGCCAGCAGTCTGGCGGGGGCCGGCGGGACCCAGTACTTC
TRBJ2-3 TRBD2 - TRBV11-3 CASSPRPLAGAADTQYF TGTGCCAGCAGCCCAAGACCCCTAGCGGGAGCAGCAGATACGCAGTATTTT
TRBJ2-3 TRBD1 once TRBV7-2 CASSQTPRGPDTQYF TGTGCCAGCAGCCAGACTCCCAGGGGGCCCGATACGCAGTATTTT
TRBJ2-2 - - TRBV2 CASRQGFTGELFF TGTGCCAGCAGGCAGGGATTTACCGGGGAGCTGTTTTTT
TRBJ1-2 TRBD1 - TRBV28 CATLGWDSYGYTF TGTGCCACCCTGGGGTGGGACAGCTATGGCTACACCTTC
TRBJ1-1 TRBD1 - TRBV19 CASSISWDRGDTEAFF TGTGCCAGTAGTATATCCTGGGACAGGGGGGACACTGAAGCTTTCTTT
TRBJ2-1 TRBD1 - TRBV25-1 CASSGQGPNEQFF TGTGCCAGCAGTGGACAGGGGCCCAATGAGCAGTTCTTC
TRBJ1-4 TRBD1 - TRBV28 CASSSQGATNEKLFF TGTGCCAGCAGTTCCCAGGGGGCAACTAATGAAAAACTGTTTTTT
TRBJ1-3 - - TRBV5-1 CASSLDRAGNTIYF TGCGCCAGCAGCTTGGACAGGGCTGGAAACACCATATATTTT
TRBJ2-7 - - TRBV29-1 CSVESNTVSSYEQYF TGCAGCGTTGAATCTAATACAGTCAGCTCCTACGAGCAGTACTTC
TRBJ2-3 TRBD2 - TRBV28 CASLRTSGLISTDTQYF TGTGCCAGCCTACGGACTAGCGGCCTGATTAGCACAGATACGCAGTATTTT
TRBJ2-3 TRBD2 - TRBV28 CASSTSGRSKDTQYF TGTGCCAGCAGCACTAGCGGGAGGAGTAAAGATACGCAGTATTTT
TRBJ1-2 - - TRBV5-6 CASSLGGRTNYGYTF TGTGCCAGCAGCTTGGGTGGCCGAACTAACTATGGCTACACCTTC
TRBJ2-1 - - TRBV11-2 CASSFGMGEQFF TGTGCCAGCAGCTTCGGTATGGGCGAGCAGTTCTTC
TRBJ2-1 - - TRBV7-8 CASSFGRVGAARDEQFF TGTGCCAGCAGCTTCGGCAGGGTTGGGGCAGCCAGGGATGAGCAGTTCTTC
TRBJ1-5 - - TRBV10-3 CAISAGVGDQPQHF TGTGCCATCAGTGCGGGGGTAGGGGATCAGCCCCAGCATTTT
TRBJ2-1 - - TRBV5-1 CASSRGAYEQFF TGCGCCAGCAGTAGAGGAGCCTATGAGCAGTTCTTC
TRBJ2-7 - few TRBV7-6 CASSLVQGRASYEQYF TGTGCCAGCAGCTTAGTTCAGGGCAGGGCTTCCTACGAGCAGTACTTC
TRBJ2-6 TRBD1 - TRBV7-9 CARTGGVKGANVLTF TGTGCCAGGACAGGGGGCGTGAAAGGGGCCAACGTCCTGACTTTC
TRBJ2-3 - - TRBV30 CAWSVGLPGVSTDTQYF TGTGCCTGGAGTGTAGGGCTCCCGGGAGTGAGCACAGATACGCAGTATTTT
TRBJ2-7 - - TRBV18 CASSPEREQYF TGTGCCAGCTCACCAGAGAGGGAGCAGTACTTC
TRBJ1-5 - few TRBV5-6 CASSENSGVNQPQHF TGTGCCAGCAGCGAAAATTCAGGGGTCAATCAGCCCCAGCATTTT
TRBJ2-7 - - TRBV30 CAWSKGKVAGSSYEQYF TGTGCCTGGAGTAAGGGGAAGGTAGCTGGTAGCTCCTACGAGCAGTACTTC
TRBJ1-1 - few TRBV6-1 CASSEMWYVREAFF TGTGCCAGCAGTGAAATGTGGTATGTCCGGGAAGCTTTCTTT
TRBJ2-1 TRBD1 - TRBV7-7 CASSLGQDYNEQFF TGTGCTAGCAGCTTAGGACAGGATTACAATGAGCAGTTCTTC
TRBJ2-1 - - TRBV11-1 CASTQGASGLNEQFF TGTGCCAGCACCCAGGGGGCTAGCGGTCTTAATGAGCAGTTCTTC
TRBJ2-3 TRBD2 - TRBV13 CASSPGTSGRAVDTQYF TGTGCCAGCAGCCCCGGGACTAGCGGGAGAGCTGTAGATACGCAGTATTTT
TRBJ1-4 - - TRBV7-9 CASSSSDGATNEKLFF TGTGCCAGCAGTTCTTCTGACGGGGCAACTAATGAAAAACTGTTTTTT
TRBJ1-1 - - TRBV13 CASTLNTEAFF TGTGCCAGCACCTTGAACACTGAAGCTTTCTTT
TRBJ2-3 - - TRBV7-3 CASSLTFGDTQYF TGTGCCAGCAGCTTAACGTTCGGGGATACGCAGTATTTT
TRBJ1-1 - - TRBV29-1 CSVYSMNTEAFF TGCAGCGTTTATAGTATGAACACTGAAGCTTTCTTT
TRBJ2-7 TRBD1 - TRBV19 CASSNDRGSEQYF TGTGCCAGTAGTAACGACAGGGGAAGCGAGCAGTACTTC
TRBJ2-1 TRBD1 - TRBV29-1 CSVGQGALNEQFF TGCAGCGTCGGACAGGGGGCTCTAAATGAGCAGTTCTTC
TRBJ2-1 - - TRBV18 CASSHGGVEYNEQFF TGTGCCAGCTCACACGGAGGGGTAGAGTACAATGAGCAGTTCTTC
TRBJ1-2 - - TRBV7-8 CASSPLEGRGYTF TGTGCCAGCAGCCCCCTGGAGGGGCGAGGCTACACCTTC
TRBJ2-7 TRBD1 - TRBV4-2 CASSSAPTGGGSYEQYF TGTGCCAGCAGCTCAGCCCCGACAGGGGGCGGATCCTACGAGCAGTACTTC
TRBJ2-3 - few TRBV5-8 CASSSDGAGYRTDTQYF TGTGCCAGCAGCTCGGATGGAGCAGGGTATCGCACAGATACGCAGTATTTT
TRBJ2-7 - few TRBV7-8 CASTTGGSSEQYF TGTGCCAGCACCACGGGGGGCTCGTCCGAGCAGTACTTC
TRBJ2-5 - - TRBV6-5 CASSSSKGVQETQYF TGTGCCAGCTCCTCCTCGAAGGGGGTCCAAGAGACCCAGTACTTC